The 5 T cell receptor beta chains in this list originate from one sample, sequenced in a study of cytomegalovirus exposure and HLA in healthy donors. The primer mix had 60 Vbeta and 13 Jbeta primers. Only in-frame clones appear in the TCRdb table, and some are missing; sequencing was by immunoSEQ multiplex PCR. The sample records under 200,000 clones, around 83% being singletons. Sequencing was performed on PBMCs. The receptors come from a woman aged 18-35 years in good health and CMV-seronegative.

A note on this clone: Distinct nucleotide sequences in the sample also encode this CDR3. The chain couples TRBV6-5 to TRBJ2-7, with D uncertain. Germline loops: CDR1 MNHEY, CDR2 SVGAGI. Trimming removed 0 bases from V and 0 bases from J, with 6 bases in between. The CDR3 spans 14 residues. The CDR3, as DNA: TGTGCCAGCAGTTACTCAAGAGGCTCCTACGAGCAGTACTTC. It yields the protein CASSYSRGSYEQYF.

In this sample, this clone turned up many times. The J gene is TRBJ1-1, the V gene TRBV4-3, with D perhaps matching TRBD1 (5 bases). V lost 0 bases and J lost 6, with 14 bases in between. Germline V gene lookup returns CDR1 LGHNA and CDR2 YSLEER. The CDR3 has 15 residues. The CDR3 loop reads CASSQDGGATAEAFF. The CDR3 region has the DNA TGCGCCAGCAGCCAAGATGGAGGGGCAACAGCTGAAGCTTTCTTT.

The V call is TRBV27, the J call TRBJ2-7; the D gene is possibly TRBD2 (5 bases). V gave up 5 bases and J gave up 2 bases, with 16 bases separating them. Germline loops: CDR1 MNHEY, CDR2 SMNVEV (reference sequence). The CDR3 has 15 amino acids. CDR3 amino acids: CASSPRPEGTYEQYF. CDR3 bases: TGTGCCAGCAGTCCCCGGCCCGAGGGCACCTACGAGCAGTACTTC.

The V gene is TRBV6-1, the J gene TRBJ1-2; tentatively, D is TRBD1 (5 bases). V was clipped by 3 bases and J by 7 bases, with 15 bases between them. The germline CDR1 and CDR2 sequences are MNHNS and SASEGT. The CDR3 is 14 amino acids. The CDR3, as DNA: TGTGCCAGCAGTGATCCGCCCCAGGGCGGTGGCTACACCTTC. Residues: CASSDPPQGGGYTF.

The CDR3 nucleotides read TGTGCCAGCAGCTTGGTCAGTAACTATGGCTACACCTTC. This encodes CASSLVSNYGYTF. The chain carries TRBV5-6 and TRBJ1-2; no firm D call. V was pared by 0 bases and J by 1 base, with 4 bases between. The length of the CDR3 is 13 residues. Germline V gene sequence: CDR1 SGHDT, CDR2 YYEEEE.